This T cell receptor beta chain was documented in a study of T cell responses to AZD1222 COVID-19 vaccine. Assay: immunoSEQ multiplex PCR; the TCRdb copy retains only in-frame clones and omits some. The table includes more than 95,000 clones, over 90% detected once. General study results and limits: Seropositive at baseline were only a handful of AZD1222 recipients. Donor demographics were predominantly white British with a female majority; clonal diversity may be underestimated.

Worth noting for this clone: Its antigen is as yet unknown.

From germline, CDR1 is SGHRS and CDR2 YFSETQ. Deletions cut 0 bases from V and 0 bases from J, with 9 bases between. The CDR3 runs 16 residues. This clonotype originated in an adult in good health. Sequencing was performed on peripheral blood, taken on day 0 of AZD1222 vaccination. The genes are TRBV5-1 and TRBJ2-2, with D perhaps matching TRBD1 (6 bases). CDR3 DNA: TGCGCCAGCAGCTTGGAGGGACATACGAACACCGGGGAGCTGTTTTTT. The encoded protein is CASSLEGHTNTGELFF. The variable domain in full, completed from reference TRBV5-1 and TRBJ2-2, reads KAGVTQTPRYLIKTRGQQVTLSCSPISGHRSVSWYQQTPGQGLQFLFEYFSETQRNKGNFPGRFSGRQFSNSRSEMNVSTLELGDSALYLCASSLEGHTNTGELFFGEGSRLTVL.